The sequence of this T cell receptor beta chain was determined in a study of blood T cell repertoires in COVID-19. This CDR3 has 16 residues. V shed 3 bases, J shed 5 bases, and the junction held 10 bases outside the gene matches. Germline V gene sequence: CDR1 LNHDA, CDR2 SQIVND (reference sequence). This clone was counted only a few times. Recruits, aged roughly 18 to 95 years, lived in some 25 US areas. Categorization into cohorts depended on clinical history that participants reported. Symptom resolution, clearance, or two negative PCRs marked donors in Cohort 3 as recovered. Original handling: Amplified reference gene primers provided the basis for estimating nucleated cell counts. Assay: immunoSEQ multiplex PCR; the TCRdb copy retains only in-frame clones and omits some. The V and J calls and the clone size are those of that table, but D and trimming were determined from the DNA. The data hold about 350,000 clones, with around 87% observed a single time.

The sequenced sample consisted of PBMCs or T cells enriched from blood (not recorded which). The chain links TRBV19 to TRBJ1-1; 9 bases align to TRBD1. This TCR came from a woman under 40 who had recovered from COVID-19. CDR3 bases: TGTGCCAGTAGTATGATCGGGACAGGGAGGAGTACTGAAGCTTTCTTT. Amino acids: CASSMIGTGRSTEAFF.